This entry lists 16 T cell receptor beta chains sequenced from one sample in a study of blood T cell repertoires in COVID-19. The assay was immunoSEQ multiplex PCR, and TCRdb's table has in-frame clones only and misses some. The data hold approximately 350,000 clones, with 75% to 90% observed a single time. Material for sequencing was peripheral blood. These receptors were collected from a woman aged 55-70 years with COVID-19, enrolled during active disease.

This clone has a count of ten or more. The chain carries TRBV10-3 and TRBJ1-5, with 11 bases matching TRBD1. J was trimmed by 2 bases and V by 4 bases; bases with no gene match: 4. CDR3 length: 16 residues. Germline V gene data show CDR1 as ENHRY and CDR2 as SYGVKD. The CDR3 DNA follows: TGTGCCATCAGTGGGACAGGGGGCATGGGCAATCAGCCCCAGCATTTT. This gives the protein CAISGTGGMGNQPQHF.

The rearrangement uses TRBV12-3 or TRBV12-4 and TRBJ2-7; D might be TRBD2 (5 bases). The germline V and J ends were trimmed by 1 base and 7 bases, with 11 bases remaining between them. The CDR3 length is 13 residues. The CDR3 region is CASSLGGVGEQYF. CDR3 sequence (DNA): TGTGCCAGCAGTTTAGGGGGAGTAGGTGAGCAGTACTTC.

The chain couples TRBV7-8 to TRBJ2-3, with 13 bases aligning to TRBD2. Germline CDR1 SGHVS, CDR2 FQNEAQ. J was trimmed by 6 bases and V by 8 bases; bases with no gene match: 14. CDR3 length equals 17 residues. The CDR3: CASLPRTSGGGMDTQYF. As DNA, the CDR3 is TGTGCCAGCCTTCCCCGAACTAGCGGGGGGGGCATGGATACGCAGTATTTT.

The genes are TRBV7-9 and TRBJ2-1, with 8 bases fitting TRBD2. CDR3 length: 15 residues. Germline-derived CDR1 and CDR2 are SEHNR and FQNEAQ (reference sequence). V lost 6 bases and J lost 3; bases outside the gene matches: 7. The CDR3 bases are TGTGCCAGCAGTTCCCCCCGGGGGGGCTACAATGAGCAGTTCTTC. Translation gives CASSSPRGGYNEQFF.

The chain employs TRBV2 and TRBJ2-1, with TRBD2 matching over 13 bases. Germline V gene lookup returns CDR1 SNHLY and CDR2 FYNNEI. CDR3 length: 15 amino acids. The V gene end was trimmed by 10 bases and the J gene end by 0 bases; junction bases not matched to a gene: 3. CDR3 sequence: CATGTSGASYNEQFF. CDR3 DNA: TGTGCCACTGGGACTAGCGGGGCCTCCTACAATGAGCAGTTCTTC.

V and J are TRBV6-2 or TRBV6-3 and TRBJ2-7; D is ambiguous. Trimming shortened V by 0 bases and J by 1 base, and 10 bases separated the two germline ends. CDR1 MNHEY and CDR2 SVGEGT come from the germline V gene. The CDR3 runs to 15 residues. The CDR3 loop is CASSYSLGVSYEQYF. Written as DNA, the CDR3 is TGTGCCAGCAGTTACTCCCTAGGAGTTTCCTACGAGCAGTACTTC.

This clone was counted only a few times. The gene calls are TRBV27 and TRBJ1-2; D not resolved. The germline V gene has CDR1 MNHEY and CDR2 SMNVEV (reference sequence). This CDR3 has 14 amino acids. V lost 2 bases and J 1 base, leaving 8 bases between the germline ends. CDR3 region: CASSLSSSNYGYTF. CDR3 sequence (DNA): TGTGCCAGCAGTTTAAGTTCCAGTAACTATGGCTACACCTTC.

This clone has just one count. The chain couples TRBV6-5 to TRBJ1-2, with D maybe TRBD1 (5 bases). Germline values: CDR1 MNHEY, CDR2 SVGAGI. The CDR3 is 14 amino acids. Trimming stripped 6 bases from V and 7 bases from J, with 18 bases between. The CDR3 bases are TGTGCCAGCAGGAATACAGGAGCCGGGGGTGGCTACACCTTC. This translates into CASRNTGAGGGYTF.

The CDR3 reads CASSRFRDTGSYEQYF. The CDR3 DNA reads as TGTGCCAGCTCACGTTTCCGGGACACGGGCTCCTACGAGCAGTACTTC. The rearrangement links TRBV18 to TRBJ2-7; weak D call: TRBD1 (6 bases). The V end was cut by 4 bases, the J end by 0 bases, with 16 bases between. Germline CDR1 is KGHSH and CDR2 is LQKENI. The CDR3 contains 16 residues.

This clone was seen a single time. The chain employs TRBV7-2 and TRBJ2-5; TRBD2 aligns across 8 bases. V gave up 2 bases and J gave up 5 bases; unmatched junction bases: 13. Germline assignment: CDR1 SGHTA and CDR2 FQGNSA. The CDR3 spans 17 residues. The CDR3 DNA sequence: TGTGCCAGCAGCTTAACCCCTGGCGGGGGGAGTTCCGAGACCCAGTACTTC. Translation: CASSLTPGGGSSETQYF.

This clone has more than one count but fewer than ten. V usage is TRBV6-1 and J usage is TRBJ1-1; a possible D gene is TRBD1 (5 bases). The CDR3 is 14 residues long. The germline gives CDR1 MNHNS, CDR2 SASEGT. The V end lost 2 bases, the J end lost 1 base, and 8 bases lay between the germline ends. CDR3 amino acids: CASSEWGENTEAFF. CDR3 nucleotides: TGTGCCAGCAGTGAATGGGGGGAGAACACTGAAGCTTTCTTT.

The chain's CDR3 is CASSEGQGAAQPQHF. In nucleotides, the CDR3 is TGTGCCAGCAGTGAAGGACAGGGGGCAGCCCAGCCCCAGCATTTT. The chain couples TRBV2 to TRBJ1-5; 10 bases agree with TRBD1. Per the germline V gene, CDR1 is SNHLY and CDR2 is FYNNEI. This CDR3 is built from 15 residues. V lost 1 base and J lost 7; bases outside the gene matches: 4.

This chain connects TRBV4-3 to TRBJ1-2; D perhaps matches TRBD1 (5 bases). The CDR3 is 15 residues long. V lost 0 bases, J lost 5 bases, and 13 bases lay in between. CDR1 is LGHNA, CDR2 YSLEER, per germline. DNA of the CDR3: TGCGCCAGCAGCCAAGATGCGACCCAGGGTTATGGCTACACCTTC. This codes for CASSQDATQGYGYTF.

The sample holds a few counts of this clone. Written as DNA, the CDR3 is TGTGCCAGCAAACGGGATCACTCCTACGAGCAGTACTTC. This encodes CASKRDHSYEQYF. V is TRBV6-6 and J is TRBJ2-7, with a tentative D call TRBD2 (5 bases). The CDR3 has 13 residues. Germline V lookup: CDR1 MNHNY, CDR2 SVGAGI (reference sequence). With 7 bases removed from V and 0 bases from J, the gap between germline ends came to 10 bases.

CDR3 in DNA: TGCGCCAGCAGCCCGGACGGAAGGGGGACTGAAGCTTTCTTT. This codes for CASSPDGRGTEAFF. J is TRBJ1-1 and V is TRBV5-1; D is possibly TRBD1 (6 bases). V lost 4 bases and J 5 bases, leaving 15 bases between the germline ends. The CDR3 contains 14 residues. Germline CDR1 is SGHRS and CDR2 is YFSETQ.

CDR3 in DNA: TGCGCCAGCAGCCGTCGACAGGGACACTACGAGCAGTACTTC. It is translated as CASSRRQGHYEQYF. The V gene is TRBV5-1, the J gene TRBJ2-7; 7 nucleotides match TRBD1. The ends lost 4 bases at V and 3 bases at J; junction bases unmatched: 7. The CDR3 loop spans 14 amino acids. Germline V gives CDR1 SGHRS, CDR2 YFSETQ.